This T cell receptor beta chain came from a study of OX40 agonist ivuxolimab in advanced cancers. The method was immunoSEQ multiplex PCR; TCRdb's version includes in-frame clones alone and lacks a portion of them. This sample has tens of thousands of clones, with approximately 81% found just once. V lost 0 bases, J lost 6 bases, and 11 bases stayed unmatched. This CDR3 has 18 residues. In germline, CDR1 is SGHTA, CDR2 FQGTGA. The gene calls are TRBV7-3 and TRBJ2-3, with 11 bases aligning to TRBD2. The sequence was collected from an adult with an advanced solid tumor such as melanoma, head and neck, liver or kidney cancer. Sequenced here: CD4+ or CD8+ T cells sorted from blood, sampled in a trial of the OX40 agonist ivuxolimab. CDR3 region: CASSLTPSSGGAGDTQYF. The CDR3 DNA reads as TGTGCCAGCAGCTTAACCCCGAGTAGCGGGGGGGCCGGGGATACGCAGTATTTT.